This TCR beta chain derives from a study of cytomegalovirus exposure and HLA in healthy donors. Whole-study results and caveats: In a later analysis, compared with equally common non-associated chains, HLA-associated beta chains were more expanded. Altogether, some 170 TCR beta chains were recorded as cytomegalovirus-associated.

Germline V gene data show CDR1 as SEHNR and CDR2 as FQNEAQ (reference sequence). The CDR3 spans 15 residues. V lost 1 base to trimming and J lost 4 bases; unmatched junction nucleotides: 0. PCR was performed using 60 Vbeta and 13 Jbeta primers. Only in-frame clones appear in the TCRdb table, and some are missing; sequencing was by immunoSEQ multiplex PCR. This table has 95,000 to 100,000 clones, under 80% appearing once. Note on this clone: Its antigen is unidentified.

Sequenced material: PBMCs. The TCR originated in a middle-aged man in good health and CMV-seronegative. This chain joins TRBV7-9 and TRBJ2-1, with TRBD2 matching over 11 bases. CDR3 bases: TGTGCCAGCAGCTTAGTAGCGGGGGGGTACAATGAGCAGTTCTTC. This gives the protein CASSLVAGGYNEQFF.